This T cell receptor (beta chain) was obtained from a study of cytomegalovirus exposure and HLA in healthy donors. This clone was seen a few times. Its antigen is still unknown. Regarding the study as a whole: Specificity of a few CMV-associated chains for CMV antigens was verified in vitro. From TCR beta sequences, most subjects' HLA-A and HLA-B alleles were reportedly predicted accurately.

This CDR3 is built from 13 residues. V lost 3 bases and J lost 3, with 6 bases in between. Germline V lookup: CDR1 MGHRA, CDR2 YSYEKL. Primers included in the PCR were 60 Vbeta and 13 Jbeta primers. Profiled with immunoSEQ multiplex PCR; TCRdb holds only in-frame clones, not every one. The sample carries about 120,000 clones, 70% to 80% recorded once. The rearrangement uses TRBV4-1 and TRBJ1-5, with D unresolved. The sequence was obtained from a middle-aged woman in good health and CMV-seropositive. Sequencing input: PBMCs. The CDR3 DNA follows: TGCGCCAGCAGCCATACTACCAATCAGCCCCAGCATTTT. Translating gives CASSHTTNQPQHF.